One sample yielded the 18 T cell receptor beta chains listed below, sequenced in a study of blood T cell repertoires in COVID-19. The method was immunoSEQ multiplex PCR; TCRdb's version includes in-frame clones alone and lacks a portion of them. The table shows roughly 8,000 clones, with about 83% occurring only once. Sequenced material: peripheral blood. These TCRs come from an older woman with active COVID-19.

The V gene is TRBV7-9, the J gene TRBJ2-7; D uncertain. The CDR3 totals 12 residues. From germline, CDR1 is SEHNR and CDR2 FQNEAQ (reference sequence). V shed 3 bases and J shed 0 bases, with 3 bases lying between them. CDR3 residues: CASSFNSYEQYF. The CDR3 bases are TGTGCCAGCAGCTTCAACTCCTACGAGCAGTACTTC.

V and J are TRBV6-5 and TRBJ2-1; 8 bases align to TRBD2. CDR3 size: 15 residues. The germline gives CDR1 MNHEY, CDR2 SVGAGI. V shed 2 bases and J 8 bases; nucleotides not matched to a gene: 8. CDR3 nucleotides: TGTGCCAGCAGTTACAGGGCGGGGGGCGGACATGAGCAGTTCTTC. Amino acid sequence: CASSYRAGGGHEQFF.

The CDR3 reads CASSQEPTGFTEAFF. The CDR3 DNA follows: TGCGCCAGCAGCCAAGAGCCGACAGGGTTCACTGAAGCTTTCTTT. This rearrangement joins TRBV4-3 to TRBJ1-1, with 7 bases fitting TRBD1. CDR1 is LGHNA, CDR2 YSLEER, per germline. V shed 0 bases and J 4 bases; nucleotides not matched to a gene: 5. The CDR3 has 15 amino acids.

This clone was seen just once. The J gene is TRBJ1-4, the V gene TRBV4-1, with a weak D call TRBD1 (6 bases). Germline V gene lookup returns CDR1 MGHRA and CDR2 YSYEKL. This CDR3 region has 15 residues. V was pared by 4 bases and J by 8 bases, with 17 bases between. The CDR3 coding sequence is TGCGCCAGCAGCCCCGGGACAAATGTGGGGGAAAAACTGTTTTTT. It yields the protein CASSPGTNVGEKLFF.

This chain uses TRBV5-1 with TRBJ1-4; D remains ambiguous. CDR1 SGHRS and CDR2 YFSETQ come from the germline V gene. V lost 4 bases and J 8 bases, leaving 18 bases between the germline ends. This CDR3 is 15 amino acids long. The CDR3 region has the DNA TGCGCCAGCAGCACCGGCGGCTGGGGAGGGGAAAAACTGTTTTTT. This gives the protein CASSTGGWGGEKLFF.

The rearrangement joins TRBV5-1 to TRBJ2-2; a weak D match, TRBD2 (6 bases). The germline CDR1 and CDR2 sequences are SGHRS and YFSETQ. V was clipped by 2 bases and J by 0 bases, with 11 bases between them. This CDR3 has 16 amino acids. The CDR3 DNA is TGCGCCAGCAGCTTTGCGGGGAACGCGAACACCGGGGAGCTGTTTTTT. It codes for CASSFAGNANTGELFF.

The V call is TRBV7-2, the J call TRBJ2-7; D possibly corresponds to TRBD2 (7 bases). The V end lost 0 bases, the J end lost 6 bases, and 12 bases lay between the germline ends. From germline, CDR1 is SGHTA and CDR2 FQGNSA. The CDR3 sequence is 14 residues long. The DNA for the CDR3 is TGTGCCAGCAGCTTAGCAGGGGGGGGGCGCGAGCAGTACTTC. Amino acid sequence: CASSLAGGGREQYF.

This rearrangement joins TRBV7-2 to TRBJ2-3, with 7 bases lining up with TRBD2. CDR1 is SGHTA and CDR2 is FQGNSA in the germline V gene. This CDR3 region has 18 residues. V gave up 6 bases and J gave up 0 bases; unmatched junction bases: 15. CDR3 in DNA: TGTGCCAGCAGATATGGACTAGGGGTATTATCTAGCACAGATACGCAGTATTTT. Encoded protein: CASRYGLGVLSSTDTQYF.

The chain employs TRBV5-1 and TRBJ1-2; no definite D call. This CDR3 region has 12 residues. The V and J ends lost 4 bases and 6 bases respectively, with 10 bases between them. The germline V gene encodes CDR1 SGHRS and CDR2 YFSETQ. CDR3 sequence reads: CASSLPDNGYTF. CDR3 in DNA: TGCGCCAGCAGCCTACCAGACAATGGCTACACCTTC.

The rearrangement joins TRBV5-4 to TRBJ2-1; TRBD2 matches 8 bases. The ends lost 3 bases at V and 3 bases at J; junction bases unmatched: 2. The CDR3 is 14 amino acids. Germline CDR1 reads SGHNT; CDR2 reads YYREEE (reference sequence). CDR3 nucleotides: TGTGCCAGCAGCTCCGGGGGGGTCTACAATGAGCAGTTCTTC. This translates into CASSSGGVYNEQFF.

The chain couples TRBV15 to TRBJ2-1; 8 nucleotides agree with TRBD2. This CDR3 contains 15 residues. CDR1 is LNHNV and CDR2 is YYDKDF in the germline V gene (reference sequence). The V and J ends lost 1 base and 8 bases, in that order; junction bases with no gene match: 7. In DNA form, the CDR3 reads TGTGCCACCAGCAGAGGGGGCGGGGGGAGCGATGAGCAGTTCTTC. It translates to CATSRGGGGSDEQFF.

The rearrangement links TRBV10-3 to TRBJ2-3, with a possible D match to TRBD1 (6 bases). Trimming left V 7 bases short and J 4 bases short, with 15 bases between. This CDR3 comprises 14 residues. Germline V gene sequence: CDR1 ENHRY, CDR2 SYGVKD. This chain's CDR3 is CAITPTGAADTQYF. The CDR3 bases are TGTGCCATCACCCCGACAGGAGCGGCAGATACGCAGTATTTT.

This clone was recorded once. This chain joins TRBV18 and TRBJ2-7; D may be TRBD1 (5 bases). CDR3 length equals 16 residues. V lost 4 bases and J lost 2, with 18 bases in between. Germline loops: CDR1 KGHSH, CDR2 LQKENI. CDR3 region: CASSRRVPTDTYEQYF. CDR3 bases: TGTGCCAGCTCACGACGGGTTCCGACAGACACCTACGAGCAGTACTTC.

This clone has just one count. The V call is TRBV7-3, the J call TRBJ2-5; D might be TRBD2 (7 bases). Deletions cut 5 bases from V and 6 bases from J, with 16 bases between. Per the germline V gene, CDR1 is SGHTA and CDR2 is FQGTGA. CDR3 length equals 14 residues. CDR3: CASSDGGAIQTQYF. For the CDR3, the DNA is TGTGCCAGCAGCGATGGGGGGGCTATTCAGACCCAGTACTTC.

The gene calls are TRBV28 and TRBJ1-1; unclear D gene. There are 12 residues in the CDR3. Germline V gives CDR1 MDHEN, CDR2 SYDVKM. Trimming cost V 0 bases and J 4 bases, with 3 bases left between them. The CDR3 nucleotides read TGTGCCAGCAGTTTATGGAGCACTGAAGCTTTCTTT. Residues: CASSLWSTEAFF.

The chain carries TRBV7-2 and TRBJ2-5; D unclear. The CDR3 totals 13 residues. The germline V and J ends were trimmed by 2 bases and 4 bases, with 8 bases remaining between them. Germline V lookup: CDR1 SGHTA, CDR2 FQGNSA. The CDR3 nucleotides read TGTGCCAGCAGCTTAAACCCCGGAGAGACCCAGTACTTC. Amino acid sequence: CASSLNPGETQYF.

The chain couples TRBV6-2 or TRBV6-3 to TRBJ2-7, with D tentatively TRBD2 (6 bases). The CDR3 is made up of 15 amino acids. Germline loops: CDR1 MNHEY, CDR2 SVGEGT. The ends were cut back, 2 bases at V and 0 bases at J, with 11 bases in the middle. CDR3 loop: CASSYGGGPSYEQYF. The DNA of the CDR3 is TGTGCCAGCAGTTACGGGGGAGGACCCTCCTACGAGCAGTACTTC.

CDR3 region: CASSLLFGAGYGYTF. CDR3 DNA sequence: TGCGCCAGCAGCCTACTTTTTGGGGCAGGGTATGGCTACACCTTC. V gene TRBV5-1 combines with J gene TRBJ1-2; tentatively, D is TRBD1 (5 bases). Deletions cut 4 bases from V and 5 bases from J, with 18 bases between. The V gene's germline CDR1 is SGHRS and CDR2 YFSETQ. The length of the CDR3 is 15 residues.